This entry lists 19 T cell receptor beta chains sequenced from one sample in a study of T cell clonality in common variable immunodeficiency. Generated by immunoSEQ multiplex PCR, the TCRdb table keeps only in-frame clones and is missing some. The sample yields fewer than 65,000 clones, without any singletons. Sequencing was carried out using peripheral blood mononuclear cells. The source is a person aged 18-69 years in good health.

Many counts were recorded for this clone. The read gets to within 3 residues of the CDR3 end, and the germline J gene fills in the rest. The chain carries TRBV5-1 and TRBJ1-2; a possible D gene is TRBD1 (6 bases). The CDR3 has 14 residues. The V end was cut by 1 base, the J end by 3 bases, with 10 bases between. Per germline, CDR1 SGHRS and CDR2 YFSETQ. Incomplete CDR3 DNA: TGCGCCAGCAGCTTGCAAGGGGGGGACTATGGC. Translating it yields CASSLQGGDYG. The whole CDR3 sequence is CASSLQGGDYGYTF.

This clone was picked up many times. The DNA ends 3 residues before the CDR3 does, and the rest of the CDR3 is filled in from the germline J gene. The gene calls are TRBV20-1 and TRBJ1-1; D ambiguous. Germline assignment: CDR1 DFQATT and CDR2 SNEGSKA (reference sequence). The CDR3 totals 11 residues. Trimming removed 3 bases from V and 7 bases from J, with 9 bases in between. CDR3 region: CSARGAGEAFF. Partial CDR3 DNA: TGCAGTGCTAGGGGCGCGGGTGAA.

This clone was counted at least ten times. The CDR3 end falls 3 residues outside the read, so it is completed with the germline J gene. The chain joins TRBV6-1 to TRBJ2-7; 7 bases are shared with TRBD2. The CDR3 covers 17 residues. Germline CDR1 and CDR2: MNHNS and SASEGT. The V gene end was trimmed by 2 bases and the J gene end by 3 bases; junction bases not matched to a gene: 13. This chain's CDR3 is CASSEWHGSGNHYEQYF. The sequenced part of the CDR3 DNA is TGTGCCAGCAGTGAATGGCACGGGAGCGGGAATCACTACGAG.

This clone has at least ten counts. The read is 3 residues too short to cover the CDR3 end, so that end is filled in from the germline J gene. The chain employs TRBV20-1 and TRBJ1-5, with D tentatively TRBD1 (5 bases). Trimming left V 5 bases short and J 2 bases short, with 16 bases between. This CDR3 region has 15 residues. Germline loops: CDR1 DFQATT, CDR2 SNEGSKA (reference sequence). The CDR3 sequence: CSAVRRQKGNQPQHF. The sequenced CDR3 bases are TGCAGTGCTGTCCGGAGACAGAAAGGCAATCAGCCC.

This clone was seen many times. Sequencing ends 3 residues short of the CDR3 end; the germline J gene provides the rest. The chain has TRBV20-1 and TRBJ2-3; the D is unclear. The CDR3 extends over 13 amino acids. V lost 3 bases and J 6 bases, leaving 13 bases between the germline ends. Germline V gives CDR1 DFQATT, CDR2 SNEGSKA (reference sequence). The CDR3 DNA, read in part, is TGCAGTGCTAGGAGTCTAGTTGGTGATACG. Amino acid sequence: CSARSLVGDT. The entire CDR3 protein is CSARSLVGDTQYF.

This clone occurred many times. From the germline J gene comes the end of the CDR3, since the read stops 3 residues before it. This chain connects TRBV2 to TRBJ2-7; 14 bases agree with TRBD2. J gave up 5 bases and V 3 bases, and 9 bases lay outside the gene matches. Germline V gene lookup returns CDR1 SNHLY and CDR2 FYNNEI. The CDR3 length is 17 residues. The CDR3 here is CASSDTGLAGVIDEQYF. CDR3 bases read: TGTGCCAGCAGTGATACGGGACTAGCGGGAGTGATCGACGAG.

This clone was seen ten or more times. Read coverage stops 3 residues before the CDR3 terminus; the germline J gene supplies the remainder. This rearrangement joins TRBV30 to TRBJ2-1; D call uncertain. Germline V gene lookup returns CDR1 GTSNPN and CDR2 SVGIG (reference sequence). The CDR3 runs to 16 residues. V lost 0 bases, J lost 2 bases, and 14 bases lay in between. This chain's CDR3 is CAWSVLDRATYNEQFF. CDR3 DNA (partial): TGTGCCTGGAGTGTACTTGATAGGGCAACCTACAATGAG. The variable domain in full, with the rest retrieved from reference TRBV30 and TRBJ2-1, is SQTIHQWPATLVQPVGSPLSLECTVEGTSNPNLYWYRQAAGRGLQLLFYSVGIGQISSEVPQNLSASRPQDRQFILSSKKLLLSDSGFYLCAWSVLDRATYNEQFFGPGTRLTVL.

This clone was counted ten times or more. The CDR3 DNA, read in part, is TGCGCCAGCAGCTTGAGACTGATAACTAGCACAGATACG. This encodes CASSLRLITSTDT. The CDR3, in full, reads CASSLRLITSTDTQYF. This chain uses TRBV5-1 with TRBJ2-3, with no clear D. The read gets to within 3 residues of the CDR3 end, and the germline J gene fills in the rest. This CDR3 has 16 amino acids. In germline, CDR1 is SGHRS, CDR2 YFSETQ. The V gene lost 1 base and the J gene lost 0 bases, with 12 bases spanning the gap.

This clone has more than one count but fewer than ten. The read terminates 3 residues ahead of where the CDR3 ends, so the germline J gene completes it. The rearrangement joins TRBV19 to TRBJ2-1; D possibly corresponds to TRBD1 (7 bases). Deletions cut 6 bases from V and 3 bases from J, with 12 bases between. Germline values: CDR1 LNHDA, CDR2 SQIVND (reference sequence). The CDR3 runs 14 residues. The CDR3 region is CASRRDSYYNEQFF. The sequenced part of the CDR3 DNA is TGTGCCAGTAGGCGGGACAGTTACTACAATGAG.

This clone was detected ten times or more. CDR3 region: CASSLDGNTEAFF. The sequenced CDR3 bases are TGTGCCAGCAGCCTAGACGGAAACACTGAA. The chain has TRBV6-4 and TRBJ1-1; D is undetermined. The read terminates 3 residues before the CDR3 end, so the remaining end is supplied by the germline J gene. CDR3 length: 13 amino acids. Germline V gene data show CDR1 as MRHNA and CDR2 as SNTAGT. V was trimmed by 6 bases and J by 2 bases, leaving 10 bases between them.

This clone was observed many times. The read comes to an end 3 residues before the CDR3 does, leaving the germline J gene to fill in the end. The V and J genes are TRBV5-8 and TRBJ1-4, with a weak D call TRBD1 (6 bases). The CDR3 loop spans 13 amino acids. CDR1 is SGHTS and CDR2 is YDEGEE in the germline V gene. Trimming removed 1 base from V and 8 bases from J, with 9 bases in between. The CDR3 loop reads CASSLTGPEKLFF. CDR3 DNA, as far as it was read: TGTGCCAGCAGCTTGACAGGGCCCGAAAAA. The whole variable domain, remainder taken from reference TRBV5-8 and TRBJ1-4, is EAGVTQSPTHLIKTRGQQATLRCSPISGHTSVYWYQQALGLGLQFLLWYDEGEERNRGNFPPRFSGRQFPNYSSELNVNALELEDSALYLCASSLTGPEKLFFGSGTQLSVL.

This clone came up many times. The read finishes 3 residues shy of the CDR3 end, and the germline J gene is used to complete it. The genes are TRBV6-2 or TRBV6-3 and TRBJ2-5; D remains ambiguous. Trimming stripped 7 bases from V and 2 bases from J, with 14 bases between. Germline V gives CDR1 MNHEY, CDR2 SVGEGT. The CDR3 spans 14 residues. This CDR3 is CASTKGQHQETQYF. The part of the CDR3 DNA that was read is TGTGCCAGCACCAAGGGTCAGCATCAAGAGACC.

This clone was observed many times. With the read ending 3 residues before the CDR3 end, the germline J gene is used to fill in that end. V and J are TRBV28 and TRBJ1-1; D might be TRBD1 (5 bases). Germline values: CDR1 MDHEN, CDR2 SYDVKM. The CDR3 length is 16 residues. Trimming removed 5 bases from V and 5 bases from J, with 21 bases in between. CDR3 DNA, as far as it was read: TGTGCCAGCAGTCTCCCTCAACTTGTAGGGGCGACTGAA. Encoded protein: CASSLPQLVGATE. The whole CDR3 sequence reads CASSLPQLVGATEAFF.

This clone has more than one count but fewer than ten. The read terminates 3 residues ahead of where the CDR3 ends, so the germline J gene completes it. The chain is built from TRBV5-6 and TRBJ1-1; a weak D match, TRBD1 (6 bases). There are 12 residues in the CDR3. Germline V lookup: CDR1 SGHDT, CDR2 YYEEEE. CDR3 residues: CASSLGRRGAFF. CDR3 DNA (partial): TGTGCCAGCAGCTTGGGGCGGAGGGGG.

The table lists this clone with a few counts. Its ends do not fully match the called genes, so a read error is possible. The read is 3 residues too short to cover the CDR3 end, so that end is filled in from the germline J gene. The chain is built from TRBV19 and TRBJ1-5; 9 positions match TRBD1. Germline-derived CDR1 and CDR2 are LNHDA and SQIVND (reference sequence). The CDR3 loop spans 16 amino acids. Partial CDR3 DNA: TGTGCCACTAGTATTCCCGGACAGGGGCCCTATCAGCCC. This encodes CATSIPGQGPYQP. The whole CDR3 reads CATSIPGQGPYQPQHF.

This clone was detected ten times or more. The CDR3 is cut off 3 residues early in the read; its end comes from the germline J gene. The chain carries TRBV18 and TRBJ1-6, with TRBD1 as a possible D gene (5 bases). The CDR3 runs 15 residues. Per germline, CDR1 KGHSH and CDR2 LQKENI. V was clipped by 1 base and J by 1 base, with 5 bases between them. The CDR3 reads CASSPQGSYNSPLHF. Incomplete CDR3 DNA: TGTGCCAGCTCACCACAGGGGTCCTATAATTCACCC.

This clone was observed at least ten times. The CDR3 end lies 3 residues beyond the end of the read and is filled in from the germline J gene. Other DNA sequences within the sample encode an identical CDR3. V gene TRBV30 combines with J gene TRBJ1-3, with a weak D call TRBD1 (5 bases). In germline, CDR1 is GTSNPN, CDR2 SVGIG (reference sequence). This CDR3 comprises 12 residues. The CDR3 bases that were read are TGTGCCTGGAGCACGACAGAGGGTACC. This codes for CAWSTTEGT. The CDR3 in its entirety is CAWSTTEGTIYF.

The table lists this clone with a few counts. The junction departs from the called germline gene at one end, perhaps through a read error. Read coverage stops 3 residues before the CDR3 terminus; the germline J gene supplies the remainder. The rearrangement joins TRBV5-6 to TRBJ1-1; possible D gene TRBD1, 6 bases. The germline CDR1 and CDR2 sequences are SGHDT and YYEEEE. The CDR3 contains 15 residues. CDR3: CASSLPTGLGTAAFF. CDR3 DNA (partial): TGTGCCAGCAGCTTGCCCACAGGGTTGGGAACTGCA.

Many counts were recorded for this clone. The CDR3 end is not reached by the read, which stops 3 residues before it; the germline J gene fills it in. The chain is built from TRBV3-1 (or the pseudogene TRBV3-2) and TRBJ2-3; 10 nucleotides agree with TRBD2. The V gene's germline CDR1 is LGHDT and CDR2 YNNKEL (reference sequence). V trimming: 4 bases; J trimming: 0 bases; junction bases outside the gene matches: 1. The CDR3 extends over 15 amino acids. CDR3 protein: CASSPTSGSTDTQYF. Incomplete CDR3 DNA: TGTGCCAGCAGCCCGACTAGCGGGAGCACAGATACG.